These 20 T cell receptor beta chains came from one sample sequenced in a study of CD8 T cells in ankylosing spondylitis. Study-wide points: Among TCR beta sequences, a motif of roughly 8 highly homologous variants appeared characteristic of ankylosing spondylitis blood.

Antigen specificity for these receptors is unknown. MiXCR, run by TCRdb on the 5' RACE reads, gives a single entry per CDR3 protein. The table lists over 450,000 distinct CDR3 sequences, 12% of them singletons. The specimen sequenced was blood, either unsorted or a sorted T cell fraction (not recorded which). The receptors here all came from a male donor with ankylosing spondylitis.

In this sample, this clonotype turned up many times. As DNA, the CDR3 is TGCGCCAGCAGCTTGGGAACGGGGAATGAGCAGTTCTTC. As protein: CASSLGTGNEQFF. The chain uses TRBV5-1 and TRBJ2-1; maybe TRBD2 (5 bases). V was pared by 0 bases and J by 7 bases, with 8 bases between. The CDR3 is 13 residues long. Germline loops: CDR1 SGHRS, CDR2 YFSETQ. The full variable domain, completed using reference TRBV5-1 and TRBJ2-1, is KAGVTQTPRYLIKTRGQQVTLSCSPISGHRSVSWYQQTPGQGLQFLFEYFSETQRNKGNFPGRFSGRQFSNSRSEMNVSTLELGDSALYLCASSLGTGNEQFFGPGTRLTVL.

This clonotype has a handful of counts. The chain links TRBV6-2 or TRBV6-3 to TRBJ1-5; TRBD1 aligns across 8 bases. The ends lost 6 bases at V and 8 bases at J; junction bases unmatched: 12. Germline V gene data show CDR1 as MNHEY and CDR2 as SVGEGT. This CDR3 has 15 amino acids. The CDR3 DNA sequence: TGTGCCAGCAGACCCCAGGACAGGGTATCCGAGCCCCAGCATTTT. Protein sequence: CASRPQDRVSEPQHF.

This clonotype has at least ten counts. This chain uses TRBV5-1 with TRBJ1-2; unclear D gene. The germline V and J ends were trimmed by 2 bases and 1 base, with 15 bases remaining between them. This CDR3 has 16 residues. CDR1 SGHRS and CDR2 YFSETQ come from the germline V gene. CDR3 sequence: CASSLSTGRINYGYTF. The CDR3 DNA follows: TGCGCCAGCAGCTTATCGACCGGCAGAATTAACTATGGCTACACCTTC.

This clonotype was observed a few times. The chain has TRBV3-1 and TRBJ1-5, with 9 bases lining up with TRBD1. Germline lookup yields CDR1 LGHDT and CDR2 YNNKEL (reference sequence). J gave up 6 bases and V 1 base, and 4 bases lay outside the gene matches. The length of the CDR3 is 15 residues. The chain's CDR3 is CASSQGQGDAQPQHF. The CDR3 bases are TGTGCCAGCAGCCAAGGACAGGGGGATGCTCAGCCCCAGCATTTT.

The chain combines TRBV24-1 with TRBJ2-5, with D possibly matching TRBD1 (6 bases). V lost 3 bases, J lost 2 bases, and 15 bases lay in between. The CDR3 spans 16 residues. Looked up from germline, CDR1 is KGHDR and CDR2 is SFDVKD. CDR3 nucleotide sequence: TGTGCCACCAGTGATCCACGGACAGAACAACAAGAGACCCAGTACTTC. Protein product: CATSDPRTEQQETQYF.

V usage is TRBV27 and J usage is TRBJ1-1; the D is unclear. The length of the CDR3 is 13 residues. Looked up from germline, CDR1 is MNHEY and CDR2 is SMNVEV (reference sequence). The V end lost 8 bases, the J end lost 2 bases, and 12 bases lay between the germline ends. This CDR3 is CASSGLINTEAFF. The CDR3 nucleotides are TGTGCCAGCTCCGGACTGATCAACACTGAAGCTTTCTTT.

This clonotype appeared a few times. J is TRBJ2-1 and V is TRBV12-3 or TRBV12-4; TRBD2 aligns across 9 bases. The CDR3 sequence is 16 residues long. Trimming took 1 base from V and 4 from J; bases not matched to a gene: 5. The CDR3 loop reads CASSLEGGRVYNEQFF. The CDR3 nucleotides are TGTGCCAGCAGTTTAGAAGGCGGGAGGGTATACAATGAGCAGTTCTTC.

The genes are TRBV5-1 and TRBJ1-5; weak D call: TRBD1 (5 bases). The V end was cut by 1 base, the J end by 1 base, with 9 bases between. CDR3 length: 15 amino acids. The germline gives CDR1 SGHRS, CDR2 YFSETQ. The CDR3 loop is CASSLTAGSNQPQHF. The CDR3 DNA sequence: TGCGCCAGCAGCTTGACGGCAGGGAGCAATCAGCCCCAGCATTTT.

This clonotype was observed a few times. V is TRBV12-3 or TRBV12-4 and J is TRBJ2-7, with D possibly TRBD2 on 6 matching bases. The V end lost 5 bases, the J end lost 4 bases, and 12 bases lay between the germline ends. The CDR3 is 13 residues long. CDR3 amino acids: CASSPGEAYEQYV. As DNA, the CDR3 is TGTGCCAGCAGTCCGGGGGAAGCTTACGAGCAGTACGTC.

This clonotype was counted only a few times. The genes are TRBV12-3 or TRBV12-4 and TRBJ2-7, with D possibly matching TRBD1 (5 bases). CDR3 size: 15 residues. The germline V and J ends were trimmed by 4 bases and 0 bases, with 13 bases remaining between them. CDR3 protein: CASSSRRASSYEQYF. The CDR3 nucleotides read TGTGCCAGCAGTTCACGCAGGGCTAGCTCCTACGAGCAGTACTTC.

The table lists this clonotype with many counts. This chain connects TRBV4-2 to TRBJ2-1; the match to TRBD2 covers 10 bases. The CDR3 has 17 amino acids. Losses at the gene ends were 2 bases for V and 2 bases for J; bases not matched to a gene: 6. Germline V lookup: CDR1 LGHNA, CDR2 YNFKEQ. The CDR3 loop reads CASSQPIAGGAYNEQFF. The CDR3 nucleotides read TGTGCCAGCAGCCAACCTATAGCGGGAGGTGCCTACAATGAGCAGTTCTTC.

This clonotype was seen repeatedly, ten times or more. This chain connects TRBV7-8 to TRBJ2-6; D is ambiguous. This CDR3 has 15 residues. CDR1 is SGHVS and CDR2 is FQNEAQ in the germline V gene. V was pared by 0 bases and J by 3 bases, with 6 bases between. CDR3 sequence reads: CASSLAGFGANVLTF. The CDR3 DNA is TGTGCCAGCAGCTTAGCAGGGTTTGGGGCCAACGTCCTGACTTTC.

The rearrangement joins TRBV3-1 to TRBJ2-5; D might be TRBD1 or TRBD2, each matching 5 bases. From germline, CDR1 is LGHDT and CDR2 YNNKEL (reference sequence). The V and J ends lost 7 bases and 4 bases respectively, with 16 bases between them. This CDR3 has 14 residues. The CDR3 spells CASKIMGVGETQYF. As DNA, the CDR3 is TGTGCCAGCAAAATTATGGGGGTTGGAGAGACCCAGTACTTC.

This clonotype appeared a few times. CDR3 in DNA: TGTGCCAGCAGTGGGGACAGCGGGAGGAGGTACAATGAGCAGTTCTTC. This codes for CASSGDSGRRYNEQFF. The chain has TRBV2 and TRBJ2-1; TRBD2 matches at 9 bases. CDR3 size: 16 residues. CDR1 and CDR2 (germline): SNHLY, FYNNEI. V was clipped by 4 bases and J by 4 bases; unmatched bases: 8.

A few counts support this clonotype. The chain joins TRBV6-1 to TRBJ2-1; TRBD2 matches 7 bases. CDR1 and CDR2 (germline): MNHNS, SASEGT. V dropped 4 bases and J dropped 4; count of bases not matched to a gene: 1. The CDR3 runs to 13 residues. This CDR3 reads CASSVGGYNEQFF. The CDR3 nucleotides read TGTGCCAGCAGTGTGGGGGGGTACAATGAGCAGTTCTTC.

Here the CDR3 reads CSVKGRDYQETQYF. The CDR3 region has the DNA TGCAGCGTTAAGGGACGGGACTACCAAGAGACCCAGTACTTC. The V call is TRBV29-1, the J call TRBJ2-5, with TRBD2 as a possible D gene (6 bases). CDR3 length: 14 residues. Germline V gene sequence: CDR1 SQVTM, CDR2 ANQGSEA. Trimming removed 5 bases from V and 0 bases from J, with 13 bases in between.

In this sample, this clonotype turned up many times. V is TRBV20-1 and J is TRBJ2-1; TRBD2 matches 15 bases. Germline CDR1 is DFQATT and CDR2 is SNEGSKA (reference sequence). The ends lost 3 bases at V and 10 bases at J; junction bases unmatched: 7. The CDR3 is made up of 15 amino acids. The CDR3 DNA follows: TGCAGTGCTAGGACGGGACTAGCGGGAGGAAGGGAGCAGTTCTTC. It specifies CSARTGLAGGREQFF.

This clonotype was seen at least ten times. The rearrangement links TRBV5-6 to TRBJ2-7; perhaps D is TRBD1 or TRBD2 (6 bases each). Per germline, CDR1 SGHDT and CDR2 YYEEEE. There are 14 residues in the CDR3. V was shortened by 0 bases and J by 5 bases, with 12 bases between the two germline ends. The CDR3 reads CASSLVAGEDEQYF. The CDR3 DNA is TGTGCCAGCAGCTTGGTGGCAGGGGAGGACGAGCAGTACTTC.

This clonotype was counted only a few times. The chain combines TRBV7-8 with TRBJ1-6; the match to TRBD1 covers 7 bases. CDR3 length equals 15 residues. CDR1 is SGHVS, CDR2 FQNEAQ, per germline. The V segment lost 5 bases and the J segment 5 bases; nucleotides outside the gene matches: 6. This chain's CDR3 is CASSPTGSNNSPLHF. Here the CDR3 DNA reads TGTGCCAGCAGCCCGACAGGGTCAAATAATTCACCCCTCCACTTT.

V usage is TRBV7-2 and J usage is TRBJ1-1; D unresolved. V was cut by 5 bases and J by 0 bases, with 10 bases left in between. This CDR3 contains 14 residues. Germline V gene lookup returns CDR1 SGHTA and CDR2 FQGNSA. The CDR3 here is CASSTRRLNTEAFF. In DNA form, the CDR3 reads TGTGCCAGCAGCACTAGACGGTTGAACACTGAAGCTTTCTTT.